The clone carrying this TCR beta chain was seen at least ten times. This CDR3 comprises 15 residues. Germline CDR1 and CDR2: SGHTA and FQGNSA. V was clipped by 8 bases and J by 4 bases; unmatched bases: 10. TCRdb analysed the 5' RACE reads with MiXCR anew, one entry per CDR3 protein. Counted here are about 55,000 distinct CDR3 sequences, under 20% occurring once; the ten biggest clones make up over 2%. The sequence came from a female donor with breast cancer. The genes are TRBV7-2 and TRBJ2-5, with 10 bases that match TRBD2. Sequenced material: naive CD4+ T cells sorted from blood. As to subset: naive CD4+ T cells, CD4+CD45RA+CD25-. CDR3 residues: CASGTPRLAGETQYF. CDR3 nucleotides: TGTGCCAGCGGAACCCCCCGACTAGCGGGAGAGACCCAGTACTTC.